These 14 T cell receptor beta chains originate from one sample sequenced in a study of identical twins. TCRdb called the 5' RACE reads again in MiXCR, with one record for every CDR3 protein. In the table there are around 490,000 distinct CDR3 sequences, more than 13% of which are singletons. In addition, the sample was reused for a study of yellow fever vaccine responses in identical twins.

Sequencing used CD4+ T cells sorted from blood. These receptors were obtained from a woman between 18 and 29 years old in good health.

The rearrangement joins TRBV12-3 or TRBV12-4 to TRBJ2-7; the match to TRBD1 covers 10 bases. Trimming removed 6 bases from V and 2 bases from J; junction bases left unmatched: 10. The CDR3 contains 16 residues. This CDR3 is CASREAGTGVPYEQYF. The CDR3 DNA reads as TGTGCCAGCAGGGAAGCCGGGACAGGGGTCCCCTACGAGCAGTACTTC.

This clonotype came up many times. The chain employs TRBV12-3 or TRBV12-4 and TRBJ2-4; TRBD1 matches 8 bases. This CDR3 is 15 amino acids long. V shed 6 bases and J 5 bases; nucleotides not matched to a gene: 9. CDR3 sequence reads: CASSYRGTGQNIQYF. CDR3 bases: TGTGCCAGCAGCTACCGTGGGACAGGCCAAAACATTCAGTACTTC.

This clonotype was picked up a small number of times. The CDR3 loop is CATSALGGRGNTGELFF. The DNA of the CDR3 is TGTGCCACCAGTGCCCTGGGGGGGAGAGGGAACACCGGGGAGCTGTTTTTT. This chain uses TRBV24-1 with TRBJ2-2; 7 nucleotides align to TRBD2. Unmatched junction bases numbered 9, after V lost 5 bases and J lost 1 base. There are 17 residues in the CDR3. The germline V gene encodes CDR1 KGHDR and CDR2 SFDVKD.

The CDR3 coding sequence is TGTGCCAGTAAAATCCAGGGGAGTAACACTGAAGCTTTCTTT. It translates to CASKIQGSNTEAFF. The J gene is TRBJ1-1, the V gene TRBV19; D is possibly TRBD1 (6 bases). Deletions cut 7 bases from V and 2 bases from J, with 14 bases between. The CDR3 loop spans 14 amino acids. Germline-derived CDR1 and CDR2 are LNHDA and SQIVND (reference sequence).

Ten or more counts support this clonotype. The chain uses TRBV9 and TRBJ2-1; D is perhaps TRBD1 or TRBD2 (6 bases each). V was pared by 0 bases and J by 2 bases, with 9 bases between. CDR3 length: 15 amino acids. CDR1 is SGDLS and CDR2 is YYNGEE in the germline V gene. The CDR3 reads CASSVGRGAYNEQFF. Here the CDR3 DNA reads TGTGCCAGCAGCGTAGGGAGGGGGGCCTACAATGAGCAGTTCTTC.

This clonotype was recorded a few times. J is TRBJ2-5 and V is TRBV18; 7 nucleotides align to TRBD2. V lost 4 bases, J lost 4 bases, and 12 bases stayed unmatched. Per germline, CDR1 KGHSH and CDR2 LQKENI. The CDR3 extends over 16 amino acids. CDR3 DNA: TGTGCCAGCTCACAGCCCCCCAGCGGGATTAGAGAGACCCAGTACTTC. This translates into CASSQPPSGIRETQYF.

This clonotype showed up just once. The chain has TRBV7-9 and TRBJ2-5, with D tentatively TRBD1 (6 bases). V was pared by 5 bases and J by 3 bases, with 16 bases between. CDR3 length: 15 amino acids. Germline assignment: CDR1 SEHNR and CDR2 FQNEAQ (reference sequence). The DNA for the CDR3 is TGTGCCAGCAGCATCGGACCCGGGACAAAAGAGACCCAGTACTTC. Its protein product is CASSIGPGTKETQYF. The whole variable domain, filled in from reference TRBV7-9 and TRBJ2-5, reads DTGVSQNPRHKITKRGQNVTFRCDPISEHNRLYWYRQTLGQGPEFLTYFQNEAQLEKSRLLSDRFSAERPKGSFSTLEIQRTEQGDSAMYLCASSIGPGTKETQYFGPGTRLLVL.

V and J are TRBV4-3 and TRBJ1-2, with D hard to call. CDR3 length: 15 amino acids. V was shortened by 0 bases and J by 3 bases, with 11 bases between the two germline ends. Germline V lookup: CDR1 LGHNA, CDR2 YSLEER. CDR3 coding DNA: TGCGCCAGCAGCCAAGAGGTCGTCAGCGACTATGGCTACACCTTC. This encodes CASSQEVVSDYGYTF.

This clonotype has just a few counts. V and J are TRBV12-3 or TRBV12-4 and TRBJ2-5, with TRBD1 identical over 10 bases. With V trimmed by 7 bases and J by 0 bases, 17 bases remained unmatched. The length of the CDR3 is 19 residues. The CDR3 here is CASTEGKTGGSKYQETQYF. DNA of the CDR3: TGTGCCAGCACCGAAGGAAAGACAGGGGGCTCTAAGTACCAAGAGACCCAGTACTTC.

This clonotype was detected only a few times. This chain uses TRBV20-1 with TRBJ2-5, with D perhaps matching TRBD2 (6 bases). This CDR3 comprises 15 residues. The V gene's germline CDR1 is DFQATT and CDR2 SNEGSKA (reference sequence). Between the trimmed V and J ends, which lost 7 bases and 3 bases, there was a span of 21 bases. CDR3 sequence (DNA): TGCAGTGTCGCACCCGGAGGGGTTATCAAAGAGACCCAGTACTTC. The encoded protein is CSVAPGGVIKETQYF.

This clonotype has more than one count but fewer than ten. V usage is TRBV12-3 or TRBV12-4 and J usage is TRBJ1-4; the match to TRBD1 covers 8 bases. The CDR3 spans 14 residues. J gave up 11 bases and V 6 bases, and 11 bases lay outside the gene matches. CDR3 in amino acids: CASRRTGKQGKLFF. In DNA form, the CDR3 reads TGTGCCAGCAGGAGGACAGGGAAGCAAGGCAAACTGTTTTTT.

The V call is TRBV20-1, the J call TRBJ1-2; D ambiguous. This CDR3 region has 13 residues. V was cut by 0 bases and J by 9 bases, with 14 bases left in between. Germline V lookup: CDR1 DFQATT, CDR2 SNEGSKA (reference sequence). The CDR3 DNA sequence: TGCAGTGCTAGAGATGGAGGAGGGTGGAGCTACACCTTC. Protein sequence: CSARDGGGWSYTF.

The chain couples TRBV4-1 to TRBJ2-6; 7 nucleotides match TRBD1. The CDR3 totals 20 residues. With V trimmed by 4 bases and J by 0 bases, 15 bases remained unmatched. Germline values: CDR1 MGHRA, CDR2 YSYEKL. The CDR3 bases are TGCGCCAGCAGCCCCCTTTTTGCAGGGGGTATACTCTCTGGGGCCAACGTCCTGACTTTC. Translation gives CASSPLFAGGILSGANVLTF.

The chain carries TRBV9 and TRBJ2-7, with no clear D. V lost 2 bases and J 0 bases, leaving 9 bases between the germline ends. This CDR3 has 14 residues. Germline CDR1 is SGDLS and CDR2 is YYNGEE. The CDR3 DNA is TGTGCCAGCAGCGTTGGTCCACGCTCCTACGAGCAGTACTTC. It is translated as CASSVGPRSYEQYF.